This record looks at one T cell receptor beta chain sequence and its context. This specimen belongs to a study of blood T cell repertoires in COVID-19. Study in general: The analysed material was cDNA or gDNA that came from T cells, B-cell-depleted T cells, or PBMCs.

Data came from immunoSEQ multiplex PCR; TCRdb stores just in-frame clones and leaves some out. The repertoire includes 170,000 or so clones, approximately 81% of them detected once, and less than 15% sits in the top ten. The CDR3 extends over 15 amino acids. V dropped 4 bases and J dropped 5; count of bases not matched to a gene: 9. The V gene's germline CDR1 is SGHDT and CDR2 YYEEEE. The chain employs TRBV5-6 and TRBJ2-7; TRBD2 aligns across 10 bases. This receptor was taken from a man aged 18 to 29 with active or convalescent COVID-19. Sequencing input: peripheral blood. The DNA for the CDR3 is TGTGCCAGCAGCGAACTAGCGGGACCAACGCACGAGCAGTACTTC. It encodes CASSELAGPTHEQYF.